This record concerns one T cell receptor (beta chain) sequence. A much bigger clone sits one base away, suggesting this may be a read error. The data derive from a study of regulatory T cells in long-lasting Graves disease. Time point specified: persistent/refractory GD, antithyroid drugs over 5 years with positive TRAb. Isolated PBMC RNA provided the starting material for the TCR library. Relying on iRepertoire HTBI primers and Arm-PCR of CDR3 regions, the team built TCR beta libraries. TCRdb re-analysed the multiplex PCR reads in MiXCR, keeping a single row per CDR3 protein. The sample holds some 300,000 distinct CDR3 sequences, roughly 21% seen once. This CDR3 region has 15 residues.

This clonotype was obtained from a female donor with Graves disease. Source: peripheral blood mononuclear cells (PBMCs), taken when the disease was refractory, from a patient treated with antithyroid drugs. This sequence joins TRBV12-3 or TRBV12-4 and TRBJ2-7, with 9 positions matching TRBD1. The CDR3 region is CASSIAGTGFCEQYF. The CDR3, as DNA: TGTGCCAGCAGTATAGCCGGGACAGGGTTCTGCGAGCAGTACTTC.